The subject of this entry is one TCR beta chain. The antigen is unknown. This CDR3 has 15 amino acids. Germline V gene data show CDR1 as MGHRA and CDR2 as YSYEKL. Trimming took off 0 bases at V and 8 bases at J, with 16 bases between the two ends. Assay used: immunoSEQ multiplex PCR; TCRdb lists only in-frame clones, some missing. The profile shows some 130,000 clones, 85% to 95% of them singletons. The data were taken from a study of graft-versus-host responses after intestinal transplantation. Whole-study findings and limits: After transplant, early declines in HvG clones were associated with peak levels of circulating GvH clones.

This sequence originates from a human donor who received an intestinal transplant. The specimen comprised unstimulated CD4+ T cells sorted from spleen or lymph node cells, sampled before intestinal transplant. The genes are TRBV4-1 and TRBJ1-2; a possible D gene is TRBD1 (6 bases). The CDR3 coding sequence is TGCGCCAGCAGCCAAGATCCACTACAGGGCCGAGGCTACACCTTC. This encodes CASSQDPLQGRGYTF.